This T cell receptor (beta chain) is drawn from a study of blood T cell repertoires in COVID-19 (TCRdb year 2020). Notes on the research overall: Samples covering the acute and convalescent phases of COVID-19 were provided by collaborators in the United States, Italy and Spain. The samples were drawn from the first 160 participants of the ongoing ImmuneRACE study and from some 1,300 subjects provided by 6 global collaborators. The material from the prospective study consisted of cDNA or gDNA derived from T cells, B-cell-depleted T cells, or PBMCs. Subjects who had been exposed to COVID-19, were actively infected with it, or had recovered from it provided the deeply sampled blood TCRbeta repertoires that made up the dataset. Where HLA class I and class II types were available, the types were taken from metadata supplied by the sample provider, not from assay-based typing. The repertoires were made available in a free public database intended to serve as a resource for research on the immune response to SARS-CoV-2. Sample metadata almost always included a de-identified subject ID, COVID-19 status, age in years and sex. What the work shows at the level of the full study, not this receptor alone: The amount of clinical and demographic metadata varied by source and participant and was provided uncurated.

The immunoSEQ Assay, a bias-controlled multiplex PCR, was used to amplify TCRbeta CDR3 regions from genomic DNA. The study's own analysis went as follows. Nucleated cell counts per sample were estimated from amplification of reference gene primers within the assay. To quantify the absolute abundance of each unique TCRbeta CDR3 rearrangement, sequence reads were collapsed and filtered. For each sample, productive Simpson clonality was calculated as the square root of Simpson's diversity index across productive rearrangements. This immuneACCESS table, as held by TCRdb, lists in-frame sequences with V and J called but not all clones. Of the missing ones, under half trace to an unresolved V gene in checked studies; the others have no known cause. The V and J calls and clone size are taken from that table; D and trimming were inferred from the DNA. In this sample the table shows about 440,000 clones, less than 95% of which occur a single time. Together, the top ten hold more than 0.55% of the sample.

In the prospective study, participants were roughly 18 to 100 years old, resided in about two dozen geographic areas of the United States, and were enrolled through a virtual design. In the prospective study, cohorts were assigned on the basis of participant-reported clinical history obtained from a screening survey and a study questionnaire. For ImmuneRACE Cohort 3, a participant was defined as recovered based on two consecutive negative NP/OP PCR tests, clearance by a healthcare professional, or resolution of symptoms. Mobile phlebotomists in the prospective study collected whole blood, serum and a nasopharyngeal or oropharyngeal swab from every participant. Over a roughly two-month period, participants in the prospective study had the option of providing additional blood draws and questionnaires. Before DNA extraction, blood samples from the prospective study were shipped at room temperature or frozen.

Points on this clone: Its antigen has not been determined. Qualities for individual bases were not recorded, and no much larger clone is one base off.

The germline V gene specifies MDHEN as CDR1 and SYDVKM as CDR2. The CDR3 contains 16 residues, cysteine and phenylalanine counted. Only CDR3 DNA remains: 48 bases, in frame from the first base. Trimming leaves V shorter by 0 bases and J shorter by 4 bases, with the junction holding 7 bases beyond the gene matches. The receptor's source is a man aged 18-30 years who had recovered from COVID-19. The chain joins TRBV28 to TRBJ1-2, with 8 central nucleotides matching TRBD1. Input material: PBMCs or T cells enriched from blood (not recorded which). The DNA is TGTGCCAGCAGTTTATGGGGCAGGGGGCGTGGCTATGGCTACACCTTC. It translates as CASSLWGRGRGYGYTF.